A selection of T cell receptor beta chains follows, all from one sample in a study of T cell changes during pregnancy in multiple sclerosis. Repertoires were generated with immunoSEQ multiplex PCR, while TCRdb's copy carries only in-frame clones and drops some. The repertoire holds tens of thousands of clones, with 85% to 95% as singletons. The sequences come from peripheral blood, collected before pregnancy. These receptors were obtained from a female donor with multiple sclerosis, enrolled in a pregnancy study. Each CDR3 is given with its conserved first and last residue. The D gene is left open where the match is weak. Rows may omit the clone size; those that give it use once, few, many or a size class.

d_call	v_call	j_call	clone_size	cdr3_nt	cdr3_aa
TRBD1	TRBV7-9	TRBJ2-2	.	TGTGCCAGCAGCCCTGGGACAGGGTGGACCGGGGAGCTGTTTTTT	CASSPGTGWTGELFF
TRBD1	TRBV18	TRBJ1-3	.	TGTGCCAGCTCACCACCCGGACAGGCTTCTGGAAACACCATATATTTT	CASSPPGQASGNTIYF
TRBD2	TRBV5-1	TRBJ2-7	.	TGCGCCAGCAGCTTGATGCCTAGCGGGAGGGCAGGCGAGCAGTACTTC	CASSLMPSGRAGEQYF
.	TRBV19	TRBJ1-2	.	TGTGCCAGTAGGTCCGACAGGAGCTATGGCTACACCTTC	CASRSDRSYGYTF
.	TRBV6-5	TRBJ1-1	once	TGTGCCAGCAGTTTGAGACAAACGAACACTGAAGCTTTCTTT	CASSLRQTNTEAFF
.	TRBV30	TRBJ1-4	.	TGTGCCTGGAGTAACGGGAAGGGTGGTGAAAAACTGTTTTTT	CAWSNGKGGEKLFF
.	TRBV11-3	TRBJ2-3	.	TGTGCCAGCAGCTTGGGCAGAGATACGCAGTATTTT	CASSLGRDTQYF
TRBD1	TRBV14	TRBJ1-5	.	TGTGCCAGCAGCCAAGATCCGACAGGGCTCCAGCATTTT	CASSQDPTGLQHF
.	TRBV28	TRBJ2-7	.	TGTGCCAGCGGGGGGCAGGGGGTGAGGGAGCAGTACTTC	CASGGQGVREQYF
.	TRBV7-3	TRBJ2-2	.	TGTGCCAGCAGCTTAATAGGCGGCACCGGGGAGCTGTTTTTT	CASSLIGGTGELFF
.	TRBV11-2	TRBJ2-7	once	TGTGCCAGCAGCCCCAACTACGAGCAGTACTTC	CASSPNYEQYF
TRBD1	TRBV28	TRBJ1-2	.	TGTGCCAGCAGACCGGGACAGCGGGAGCTCTATGGCTACACCTTC	CASRPGQRELYGYTF
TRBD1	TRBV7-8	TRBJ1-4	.	TGTGCCAGCAGCTTAAGAGCGGGACAGGGTGGCGAAAAACTGTTTTTT	CASSLRAGQGGEKLFF
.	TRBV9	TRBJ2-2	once	TGTGCCAGCAGCGCGTGGGGCCGGAACACCGGGGAGCTGTTTTTT	CASSAWGRNTGELFF
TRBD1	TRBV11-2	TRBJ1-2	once	TGTGCCAGCAGCTTCGACAGGGCAAATTATGGCTACACCTTC	CASSFDRANYGYTF
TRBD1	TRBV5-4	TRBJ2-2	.	TGTGCCAGCAGCTCGGGACAGGGGGGCACCGGGGAGCTGTTTTTT	CASSSGQGGTGELFF
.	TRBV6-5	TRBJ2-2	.	TGTGCCAGCAGGGGCCCCGGGGACACCGGGGAGCTGTTTTTT	CASRGPGDTGELFF
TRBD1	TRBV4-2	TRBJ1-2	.	TGTGCCAGCAGCCAAGACTGGCGAGGGACAGTGGTCGACTACACCTTC	CASSQDWRGTVVDYTF
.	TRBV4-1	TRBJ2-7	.	TGCGCCAGCAGCCTACAGGGTAGTTCTTCGGACGAGCAGTACTTC	CASSLQGSSSDEQYF
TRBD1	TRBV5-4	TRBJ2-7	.	TGTGCCAGCAGCGGCCGGGCAGGGGGCGAGTACGAGCAGTACTTC	CASSGRAGGEYEQYF
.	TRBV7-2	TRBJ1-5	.	TGTGCCAGCAGCTCAACGCGTGTTCAGCCCCAGCATTTT	CASSSTRVQPQHF
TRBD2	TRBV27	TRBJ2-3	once	TGTGCCAGCAGTACCGGGACTAGTCACACAGATACGCAGTATTTT	CASSTGTSHTDTQYF
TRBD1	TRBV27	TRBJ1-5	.	TGTGCCAGCAGTTGGACAGGGGATAATCAGCCCCAGCATTTT	CASSWTGDNQPQHF
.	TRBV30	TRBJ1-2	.	TGTGCCTGGTCCCAGGGGTCGGACTATGGCTACACCTTC	CAWSQGSDYGYTF